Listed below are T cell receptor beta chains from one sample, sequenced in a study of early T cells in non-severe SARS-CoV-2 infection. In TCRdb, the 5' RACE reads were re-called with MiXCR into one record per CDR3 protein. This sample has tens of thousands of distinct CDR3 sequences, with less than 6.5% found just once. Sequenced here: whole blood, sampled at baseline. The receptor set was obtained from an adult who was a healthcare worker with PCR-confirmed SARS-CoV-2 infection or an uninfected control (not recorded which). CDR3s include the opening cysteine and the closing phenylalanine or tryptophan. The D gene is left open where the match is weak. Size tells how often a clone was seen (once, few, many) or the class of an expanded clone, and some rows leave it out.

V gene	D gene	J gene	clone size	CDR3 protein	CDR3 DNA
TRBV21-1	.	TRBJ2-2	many	CASSYLAGVVGELFF	TGTGCCAGTTCATACCTAGCGGGAGTGGTCGGGGAGCTGTTTTTT
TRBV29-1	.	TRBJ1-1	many	CSVGGRMNTEAFF	TGCAGCGTTGGCGGACGGATGAACACTGAAGCTTTCTTT
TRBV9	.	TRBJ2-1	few	CASSGGYNEQFF	TGTGCCAGCAGCGGGGGCTACAATGAGCAGTTCTTC
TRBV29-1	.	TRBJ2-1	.	CSVDGGREQFF	TGCAGCGTTGATGGAGGGAGGGAGCAGTTCTTC
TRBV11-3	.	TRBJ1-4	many	CASSYLDQSGKLFF	TGTGCCAGCAGCTACCTCGACCAGTCGGGGAAACTGTTTTTT
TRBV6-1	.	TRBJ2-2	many	CASSHRSLDTGELFF	TGTGCCAGCAGCCACCGGTCCTTGGACACCGGGGAGCTGTTTTTT
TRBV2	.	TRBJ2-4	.	CASSEEKENTGNIQYF	TGTGCCAGCAGTGAAGAGAAGGAGAACACGGGAAACATTCAGTACTTC
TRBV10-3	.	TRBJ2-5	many	CAISEGQPPSETQYF	TGTGCCATCAGTGAAGGGCAGCCGCCTTCGGAGACCCAGTACTTC
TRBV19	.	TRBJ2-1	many	CASSISQVRGQFF	TGTGCCAGTAGTATATCACAGGTCCGTGGGCAGTTCTTC
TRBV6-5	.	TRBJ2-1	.	CASQNRRVGEQFF	TGTGCCAGCCAAAACAGGAGGGTAGGTGAGCAGTTCTTC
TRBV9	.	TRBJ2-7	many	CASSVGNRPDYEQYF	TGTGCCAGCAGCGTAGGGAACAGACCAGACTACGAGCAGTACTTC
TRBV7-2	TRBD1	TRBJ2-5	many	CASSSPGQGQETQYF	TGTGCCAGCAGCTCGCCGGGACAGGGGCAAGAGACCCAGTACTTC
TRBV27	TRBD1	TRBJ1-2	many	CASSLMGQRNYGYTF	TGTGCCAGCAGTTTAATGGGACAGCGGAACTATGGCTACACCTTC
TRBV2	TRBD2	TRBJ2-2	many	CASNRLAGDRELFF	TGTGCCAGCAATCGGCTAGCGGGAGACAGGGAGCTGTTTTTT
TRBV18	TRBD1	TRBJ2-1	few	CASSPPSRGPYNEQFF	TGTGCCAGCTCACCACCGTCCAGGGGGCCCTACAATGAGCAGTTCTTC
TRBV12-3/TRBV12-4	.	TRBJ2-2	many	CASSPAKTNAGELFF	TGTGCCAGCAGCCCGGCAAAAACCAACGCCGGGGAGCTGTTTTTT
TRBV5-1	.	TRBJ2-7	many	CASSLARDEQYF	TGCGCCAGCAGCTTGGCACGGGACGAGCAGTACTTC
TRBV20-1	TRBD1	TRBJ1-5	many	CSAKPPTGVSNQPQHF	TGCAGTGCCAAGCCTCCGACAGGGGTTAGCAATCAGCCCCAGCATTTT
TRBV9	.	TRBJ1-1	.	CASSVGIGNEAFF	TGTGCCAGCAGCGTAGGAATAGGGAATGAAGCTTTCTTT
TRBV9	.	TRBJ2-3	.	CASRKVSTDTQYF	TGTGCCAGCAGGAAGGTTTCCACAGATACGCAGTATTTT